This section outlines one TCR beta chain sequence together with its context. The antigen is undetermined. These data are taken from a study of somatic mutations in cytotoxic T cells in rheumatoid arthritis. Whole-study findings and limits: Over 20% of CD8+ cells belonged to the largest CD8+ clone in about an eighth of the roughly 60 patients.

Using immunoSEQ multiplex PCR, the repertoire was profiled, and TCRdb retains in-frame clones only, with some absent. The sample yields 6,000 to 8,500 clones, around 75% seen once. The germline V gene has CDR1 MGHRA and CDR2 YSYEKL. V lost 3 bases, J lost 3 bases, and 14 bases lay in between. The CDR3 extends over 15 amino acids. Flow cytometry was used to check the purity of CD4+ and CD8+ cells, which had been isolated by positive magnetic bead selection. The chain carries TRBV4-1 and TRBJ1-1, with no clear D. This clonotype originated in a woman aged 60-75 years in good health. Sequencing was carried out using CD8+ T cells sorted from blood. The CDR3 spells CASSQSPVFDTEAFF. As DNA, the CDR3 is TGCGCCAGCAGCCAGTCACCGGTGTTCGACACTGAAGCTTTCTTT.